The 21 T cell receptor beta chains presented below share a single source sample, sequenced in a study of T cell responses to AZD1222 COVID-19 vaccine. Data came from immunoSEQ multiplex PCR; TCRdb stores just in-frame clones and leaves some out. The sample consists of about 120,000 clones, approximately 92% of them appearing once. The starting material was peripheral blood, obtained on day 0 of AZD1222 vaccination. Every receptor here comes from an adult in good health.

The CDR3 bases are TGTGCCAGCAGCGAGGCCCCAATCTCGGATACGATGTATGGCTACACCTTC. Protein product: CASSEAPISDTMYGYTF. V gene TRBV9 combines with J gene TRBJ1-2; D unresolved. The CDR3 is 17 amino acids. Germline V gives CDR1 SGDLS, CDR2 YYNGEE. V was clipped by 3 bases and J by 5 bases, with 23 bases between them.

This chain connects TRBV20-1 to TRBJ2-1; no definite D call. Germline V lookup: CDR1 DFQATT, CDR2 SNEGSKA (reference sequence). This CDR3 is 10 amino acids long. The V end was cut by 3 bases, the J end by 5 bases, with 2 bases between. As DNA, the CDR3 is TGCAGTGCTAGTAACAATGAGCAGTTCTTC. Its translation: CSASNNEQFF.

The rearrangement links TRBV5-8 to TRBJ1-5; 7 bases are shared with TRBD1. This CDR3 is built from 18 residues. The ends lost 2 bases at V and 1 base at J; junction bases unmatched: 12. The germline V gene encodes CDR1 SGHTS and CDR2 YDEGEE. The CDR3, as DNA: TGTGCCAGCAGCTTCCTACACAGGGGAGGAGTAAGCAATCAGCCCCAGCATTTT. It encodes CASSFLHRGGVSNQPQHF.

About this clone itself: Other DNA sequences in this specimen translate into the identical CDR3. The CDR3 is CASSLGNEQFF. Here the CDR3 DNA reads TGTGCCAGCAGTTTAGGGAATGAGCAGTTCTTC. The chain combines TRBV27 with TRBJ2-1, with D hard to call. The CDR3 runs 11 residues. The V gene lost 2 bases and the J gene lost 7 bases, with 3 bases spanning the gap. Germline CDR1 reads MNHEY; CDR2 reads SMNVEV (reference sequence).

The chain recombines TRBV9 with TRBJ1-5; 9 bases match TRBD1. Germline V lookup: CDR1 SGDLS, CDR2 YYNGEE. J was trimmed by 4 bases and V by 2 bases; bases with no gene match: 7. The CDR3 spans 16 residues. The CDR3 spells CASSVLGQGGNQPQHF. The CDR3 bases are TGTGCCAGCAGCGTTCTGGGACAGGGAGGGAATCAGCCCCAGCATTTT. The whole variable domain, remainder taken from reference TRBV9 and TRBJ1-5, is DSGVTQTPKHLITATGQRVTLRCSPRSGDLSVYWYQQSLDQGLQFLIQYYNGEERAKGNILERFSAQQFPDLHSELNLSSLELGDSALYFCASSVLGQGGNQPQHFGDGTRLSIL.

V usage is TRBV19 and J usage is TRBJ1-6, with D possibly being TRBD1 (5 bases). CDR1 and CDR2 (germline): LNHDA, SQIVND (reference sequence). Deletions cut 7 bases from V and 6 bases from J, with 13 bases between. The CDR3 is made up of 14 amino acids. CDR3: CASTLTGTNSPLHF. CDR3 nucleotides: TGTGCCAGTACCCTAACGGGGACTAATTCACCCCTCCACTTT.

The V gene is TRBV5-6, the J gene TRBJ1-5; weak D call: TRBD1 (5 bases). Per the germline V gene, CDR1 is SGHDT and CDR2 is YYEEEE. The length of the CDR3 is 14 residues. V dropped 0 bases and J dropped 4 bases, with 8 bases sitting between them. CDR3 nucleotide sequence: TGTGCCAGCAGCTTGGGACAGTCTAATCAGCCCCAGCATTTT. As protein: CASSLGQSNQPQHF.

The chain couples TRBV4-1 to TRBJ1-5; D is unresolved. CDR3 length equals 15 residues. V gave up 1 base and J gave up 1 base, with 8 bases separating them. Germline V gene sequence: CDR1 MGHRA, CDR2 YSYEKL. This chain's CDR3 is CASSQALVSNQPQHF. CDR3 sequence (DNA): TGCGCCAGCAGCCAAGCACTAGTCAGCAATCAGCCCCAGCATTTT.

The chain links TRBV19 to TRBJ1-5; TRBD1 might be the D (6 bases). Germline-derived CDR1 and CDR2 are LNHDA and SQIVND (reference sequence). The CDR3 consists of 19 residues. The V and J ends lost 2 bases and 2 bases respectively, with 22 bases between them. CDR3 amino acids: CASSINRGQGKIGNQPQHF. The CDR3 nucleotides read TGTGCCAGTAGTATAAATCGCGGGCAGGGGAAGATAGGCAATCAGCCCCAGCATTTT.

In the case of this clone: Sequence at one end of the junction differs from germline and may be a read error. The chain links TRBV2 to TRBJ2-7; the D gene is possibly TRBD2 (5 bases). The CDR3 extends over 12 amino acids. CDR1 is SNHLY and CDR2 is FYNNEI in the germline V gene. The CDR3 DNA follows: TGTGCCAGCAGTGAAAATAGCGCGCGCATCCTCTTC. Amino acids: CASSENSARILF. Based on the CDR3 plus reference TRBV2 and TRBJ2-7, the full variable domain is EPEVTQTPSHQVTQMGQEVILRCVPISNHLYFYWYRQILGQKVEFLVSFYNNEISEKSEIFDDQFSVERPDGSNFTLKIRSTKLEDSAMYFCASSENSARILFGPGTRLTVT.

V and J are TRBV7-2 and TRBJ1-4; 9 nucleotides match TRBD1. The CDR3 is 15 residues long. Trimming cost V 3 bases and J 7 bases; bases outside gene matches: 6. Per germline, CDR1 SGHTA and CDR2 FQGNSA. CDR3 sequence: CASSFPTGGSEKLFF. CDR3 sequence (DNA): TGTGCCAGCAGCTTCCCGACAGGGGGTAGTGAAAAACTGTTTTTT.

This clone was detected a few times. CDR3 nucleotide sequence: TGTGCCAGCAGCCCACGACAGGGGTTATCCTACGAGCAGTACTTC. Translation: CASSPRQGLSYEQYF. This rearrangement joins TRBV5-5 to TRBJ2-7; 8 bases are a match to TRBD1. The CDR3 runs to 15 residues. Germline CDR1 SGHKS, CDR2 YYEKEE (reference sequence). After removal of 4 bases from V and 1 base from J, the junction contained 7 bases not matched to a gene.

The CDR3 here is CASSLGGSYNEQFF. CDR3 bases: TGTGCCAGCAGCTTAGGTGGATCCTACAATGAGCAGTTCTTC. J is TRBJ2-1 and V is TRBV11-2, with unresolved D. This CDR3 spans 14 amino acids. In germline, CDR1 is SGHAT, CDR2 FQNNGV. The V end lost 1 base, the J end lost 1 base, and 5 bases lay between the germline ends.

V and J are TRBV19 and TRBJ2-2, with 7 bases aligning to TRBD1. V shed 0 bases, J shed 2 bases, and the junction held 3 bases outside the gene matches. Germline lookup yields CDR1 LNHDA and CDR2 SQIVND (reference sequence). CDR3 size: 16 residues. CDR3 amino acids: CASSIEWTGNTGELFF. In DNA, the CDR3 is TGTGCCAGTAGTATAGAGTGGACAGGAAACACCGGGGAGCTGTTTTTT.

The chain employs TRBV10-2 and TRBJ2-7; TRBD2 might be the D (6 bases). The CDR3 loop spans 15 amino acids. V was cut by 5 bases and J by 4 bases, with 18 bases left in between. In germline, CDR1 is WSHSY, CDR2 SAAADI. CDR3 in amino acids: CASSLLRSGEYEQYF. The CDR3 DNA follows: TGCGCCAGCAGTCTCCTAAGGTCGGGAGAGTACGAGCAGTACTTC.

In this sample, this clone turned up a few times. The same CDR3 is also encoded by other DNA sequences in this sample. The V gene is TRBV10-3, the J gene TRBJ1-5, with 8 nucleotides matching TRBD1. The J segment lost 0 bases and the V segment lost 8 bases, leaving 3 bases of the junction unmatched. Germline-derived CDR1 and CDR2 are ENHRY and SYGVKD. CDR3 length: 14 amino acids. CDR3 in DNA: TGTGCCATCGGGACAGGAGATAGCAATCAGCCCCAGCATTTT. This sequence encodes CAIGTGDSNQPQHF.

J is TRBJ2-3 and V is TRBV4-1; D tentatively reads TRBD1 or TRBD2 (5 bases each). CDR3 length: 18 residues. CDR1 and CDR2 from the germline V gene are MGHRA and YSYEKL. V gave up 0 bases and J gave up 4 bases, with 20 bases separating them. The CDR3 nucleotides read TGCGCCAGCAGCCAAGATCACCTCCAGGTAGGGGACGCAGATACGCAGTATTTT. It translates to CASSQDHLQVGDADTQYF.

The gene calls are TRBV28 and TRBJ2-7; tentatively, D is TRBD1 or TRBD2 (7 bases each). This CDR3 has 17 amino acids. The V gene lost 2 bases and the J gene lost 3 bases, with 20 bases spanning the gap. Germline-derived CDR1 and CDR2 are MDHEN and SYDVKM. CDR3 nucleotide sequence: TGTGCCAGCAGTTTAGGGGGGGGGACAGCCGCCTTCTACGAGCAGTACTTC. Residues: CASSLGGGTAAFYEQYF.

The chain recombines TRBV11-3 with TRBJ2-3, with D unresolved. With 1 base removed from V and 2 bases from J, the gap between germline ends came to 7 bases. This CDR3 is built from 14 residues. Germline lookup yields CDR1 SGHNT and CDR2 YENEEA. The DNA for the CDR3 is TGTGCCAGCAGCTTAGGGCTCAACACAGATACGCAGTATTTT. Amino acid sequence: CASSLGLNTDTQYF.

The chain uses TRBV5-1 and TRBJ1-1; D remains ambiguous. This CDR3 spans 14 amino acids. Germline V gene lookup returns CDR1 SGHRS and CDR2 YFSETQ. The ends were cut back, 0 bases at V and 6 bases at J, with 12 bases in the middle. CDR3 residues: CASSLELAQPEAFF. The CDR3 nucleotides are TGCGCCAGCAGCTTGGAGTTAGCCCAGCCTGAAGCTTTCTTT.

The chain carries TRBV5-5 and TRBJ2-5; 7 bases are a match to TRBD1. V lost 5 bases and J lost 4; bases outside the gene matches: 8. The CDR3 has 14 amino acids. Germline-derived CDR1 and CDR2 are SGHKS and YYEKEE (reference sequence). Written as DNA, the CDR3 is TGTGCCAGCAGGGAAAACAGGGGTCGAGAGACCCAGTACTTC. This sequence encodes CASRENRGRETQYF.